Listed below are T cell receptor beta chains from one sample, sequenced in a study of beta chain features in type 1 diabetes. Method: immunoSEQ multiplex PCR; TCRdb's copy keeps in-frame clones and lacks some. The sample records over 200,000 clones, about a tenth being singletons. Sequencing was done on a sample of naive CD4+ T cells from blood. These receptors were collected from a man aged 25-40 years with type 1 diabetes. The CDR3 runs from the conserved cysteine through the conserved F or W. The D gene is left open where the match is weak. Clone sizes are given selectively: once, few, many, or a class where the clone is expanded.

abundance,v_gene,j_gene,d_gene,CDR3nt,CDR3aa
.,TRBV25-1,TRBJ1-2,TRBD1,TGTGCCAGCAGTGGAACAGGGGGCAGCTATGGCTACACCTTC,CASSGTGGSYGYTF
few,TRBV13,TRBJ2-3,.,TGTGCCAGCAGCTTAGGAGCTTCTTCTAGCACAGATACGCAGTATTTT,CASSLGASSSTDTQYF
.,TRBV2,TRBJ2-2,.,TGTGCCAGCAGTGGACAGAACACCGGGGAGCTGTTTTTT,CASSGQNTGELFF
.,TRBV4-3,TRBJ1-2,.,TGCGCCAGCAGCCAAGATTCCTACTATGGCTACACCTTC,CASSQDSYYGYTF
few,TRBV25-1,TRBJ2-1,TRBD2,TGTGCCAGCAGTGAATCAAGCGGGGGGGCACATGAGCAGTTCTTC,CASSESSGGAHEQFF
few,TRBV2,TRBJ1-4,.,TGTGCCAGCAGTGGGCCAGATACAACTAATGAAAAACTGTTTTTT,CASSGPDTTNEKLFF
few,TRBV28,TRBJ2-7,TRBD1,TGTGCCAGCAGTCCCCGGGACAGAACGTACGAGCAGTACTTC,CASSPRDRTYEQYF
.,TRBV5-1,TRBJ2-2,TRBD1,TGCGCCAGCAGCCCCAGGACAGGGCCCACCGGGGAGCTGTTTTTT,CASSPRTGPTGELFF
.,TRBV15,TRBJ2-2,.,TGTGCCACCAGCAGAGAGGGGCTTGGGCTGGGGGAGCTGTTTTTT,CATSREGLGLGELFF
few,TRBV10-2,TRBJ2-1,TRBD2,TGCGCCAGCAGTGAGTCGAGTCGTGGGGGGGAGTTCTTC,CASSESSRGGEFF
.,TRBV2,TRBJ2-5,.,TGTGCCAGCCGAGACGCAGGGTCCGGAGTGGCCCAGTACTTC,CASRDAGSGVAQYF
few,TRBV18,TRBJ2-1,.,TGTGCCACCACAGGGAGCTCCTACAATGAGCAGTTCTTC,CATTGSSYNEQFF